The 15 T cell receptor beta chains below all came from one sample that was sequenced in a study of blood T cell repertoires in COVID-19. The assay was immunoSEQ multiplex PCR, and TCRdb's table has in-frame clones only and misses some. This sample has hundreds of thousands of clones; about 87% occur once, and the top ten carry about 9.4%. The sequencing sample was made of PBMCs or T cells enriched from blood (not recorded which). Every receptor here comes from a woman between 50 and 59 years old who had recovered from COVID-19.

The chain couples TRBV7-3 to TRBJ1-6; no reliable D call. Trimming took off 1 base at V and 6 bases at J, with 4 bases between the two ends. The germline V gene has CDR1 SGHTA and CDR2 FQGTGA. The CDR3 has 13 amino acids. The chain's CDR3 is CASSLSGNSPLHF. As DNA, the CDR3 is TGTGCCAGCAGCTTAAGCGGTAATTCACCCCTCCACTTT.

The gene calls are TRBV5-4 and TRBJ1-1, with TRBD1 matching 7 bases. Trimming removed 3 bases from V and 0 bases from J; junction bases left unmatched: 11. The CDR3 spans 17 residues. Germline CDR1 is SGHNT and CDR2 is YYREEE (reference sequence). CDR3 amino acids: CASSSGGPGRVNTEAFF. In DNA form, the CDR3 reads TGTGCCAGCAGCTCAGGGGGGCCGGGACGGGTGAACACTGAAGCTTTCTTT.

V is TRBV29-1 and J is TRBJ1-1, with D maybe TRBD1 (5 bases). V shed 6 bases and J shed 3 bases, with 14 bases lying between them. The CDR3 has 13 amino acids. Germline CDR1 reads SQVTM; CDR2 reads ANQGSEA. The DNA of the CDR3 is TGCAGCGTGGCAGGGTGGGTGGACACTGAAGCTTTCTTT. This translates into CSVAGWVDTEAFF.

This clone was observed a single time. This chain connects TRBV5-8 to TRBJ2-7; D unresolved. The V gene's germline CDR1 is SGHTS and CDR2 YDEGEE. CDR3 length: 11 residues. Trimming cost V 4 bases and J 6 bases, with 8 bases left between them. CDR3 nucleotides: TGTGCCAGCAGCCCTTTAGTCGAGCAGTACTTC. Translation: CASSPLVEQYF.

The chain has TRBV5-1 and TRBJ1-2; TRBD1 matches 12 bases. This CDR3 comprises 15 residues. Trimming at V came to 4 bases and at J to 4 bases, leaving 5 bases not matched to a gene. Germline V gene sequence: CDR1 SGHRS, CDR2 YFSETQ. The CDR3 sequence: CASSAGTGGVYGYTF. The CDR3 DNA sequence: TGCGCCAGCAGCGCTGGGACAGGGGGCGTCTATGGCTACACCTTC.

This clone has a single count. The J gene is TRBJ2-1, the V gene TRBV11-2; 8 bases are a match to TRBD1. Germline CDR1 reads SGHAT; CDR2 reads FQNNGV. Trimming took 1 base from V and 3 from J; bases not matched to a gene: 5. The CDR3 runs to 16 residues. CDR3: CASSLGSGGGYNEQFF. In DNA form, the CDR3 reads TGTGCCAGCAGCTTAGGCTCAGGGGGCGGCTACAATGAGCAGTTCTTC. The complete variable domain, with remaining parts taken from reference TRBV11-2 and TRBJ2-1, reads EAGVAQSPRYKIIEKRQSVAFWCNPISGHATLYWYQQILGQGPKLLIQFQNNGVVDDSQLPKDRFSAERLKGVDSTLKIQPAKLEDSAVYLCASSLGSGGGYNEQFFGPGTRLTVL.

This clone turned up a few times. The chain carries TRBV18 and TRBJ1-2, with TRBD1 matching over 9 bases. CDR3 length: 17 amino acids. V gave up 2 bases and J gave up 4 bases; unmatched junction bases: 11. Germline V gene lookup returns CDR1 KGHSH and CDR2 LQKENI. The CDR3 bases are TGTGCCAGCTCACCAACCGGGACTGGACAGGGGTTCTATGGCTACACCTTC. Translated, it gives CASSPTGTGQGFYGYTF.

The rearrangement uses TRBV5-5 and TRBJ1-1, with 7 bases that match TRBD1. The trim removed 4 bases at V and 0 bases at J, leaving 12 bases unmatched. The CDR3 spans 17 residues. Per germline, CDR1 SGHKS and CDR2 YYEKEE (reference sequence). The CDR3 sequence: CASSQANMGQLNTEAFF. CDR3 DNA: TGTGCCAGCAGCCAAGCTAACATGGGACAGTTGAACACTGAAGCTTTCTTT.

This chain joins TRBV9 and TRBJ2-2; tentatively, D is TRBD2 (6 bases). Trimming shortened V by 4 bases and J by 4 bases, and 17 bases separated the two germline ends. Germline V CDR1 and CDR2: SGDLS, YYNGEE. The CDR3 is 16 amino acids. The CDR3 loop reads CASSPRTNTGTGELFF. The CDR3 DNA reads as TGTGCCAGCAGCCCCCGGACTAACACCGGCACCGGGGAGCTGTTTTTT. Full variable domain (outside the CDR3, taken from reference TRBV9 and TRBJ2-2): DSGVTQTPKHLITATGQRVTLRCSPRSGDLSVYWYQQSLDQGLQFLIQYYNGEERAKGNILERFSAQQFPDLHSELNLSSLELGDSALYFCASSPRTNTGTGELFFGEGSRLTVL.

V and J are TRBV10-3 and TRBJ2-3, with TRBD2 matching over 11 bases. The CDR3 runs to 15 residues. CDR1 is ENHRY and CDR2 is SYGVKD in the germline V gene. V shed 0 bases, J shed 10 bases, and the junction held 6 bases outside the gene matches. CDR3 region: CAISESVIAGGPQYF. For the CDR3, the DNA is TGTGCCATCAGTGAGTCGGTCATAGCGGGGGGGCCGCAGTATTTT.

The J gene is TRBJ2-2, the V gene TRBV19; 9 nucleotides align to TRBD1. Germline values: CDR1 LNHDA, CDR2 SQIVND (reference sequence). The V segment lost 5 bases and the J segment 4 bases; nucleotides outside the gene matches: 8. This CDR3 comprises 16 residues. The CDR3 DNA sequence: TGTGCCAGTAGTCTCACAGGGGGCTTGACCACCGGGGAGCTGTTTTTT. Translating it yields CASSLTGGLTTGELFF.

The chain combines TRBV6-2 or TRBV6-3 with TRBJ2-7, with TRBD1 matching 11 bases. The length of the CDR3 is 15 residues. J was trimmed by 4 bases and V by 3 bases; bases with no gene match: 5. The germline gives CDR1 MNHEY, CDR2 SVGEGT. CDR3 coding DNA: TGTGCCAGCAGTTATGGGGGACAGGGGGTGTACGAGCAGTACTTC. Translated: CASSYGGQGVYEQYF.

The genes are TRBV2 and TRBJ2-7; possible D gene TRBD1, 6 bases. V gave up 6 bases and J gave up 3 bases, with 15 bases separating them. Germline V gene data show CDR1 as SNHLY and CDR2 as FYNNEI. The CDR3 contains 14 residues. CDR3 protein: CASSGDIKGYEQYF. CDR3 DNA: TGTGCCAGCAGCGGGGACATCAAGGGCTACGAGCAGTACTTC.

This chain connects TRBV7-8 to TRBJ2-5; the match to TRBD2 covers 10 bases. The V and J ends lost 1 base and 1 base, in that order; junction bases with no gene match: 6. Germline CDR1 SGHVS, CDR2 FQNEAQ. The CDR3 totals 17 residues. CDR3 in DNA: TGTGCCAGCAGCTTAGGGAGACTAGCGGGTCCCCAAGAGACCCAGTACTTC. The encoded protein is CASSLGRLAGPQETQYF.

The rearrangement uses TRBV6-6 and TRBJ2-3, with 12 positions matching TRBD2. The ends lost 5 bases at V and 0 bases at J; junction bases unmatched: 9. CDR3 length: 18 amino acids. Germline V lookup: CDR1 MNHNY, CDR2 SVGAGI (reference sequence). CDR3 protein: CASSQTSGGISSTDTQYF. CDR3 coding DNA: TGTGCCAGCAGTCAGACTAGCGGGGGAATTTCTAGCACAGATACGCAGTATTTT.